These 19 T cell receptor beta chains were sequenced from one sample in a study of spatial heterogeneity in lung cancer. Noted time point: sample taken at primary tumor resection. The study sequenced unsorted whole RNA from tumor, nontumor lung or frozen PBMC. Each CDR3 protein gets one entry after TCRdb re-called the 5' RACE reads with MiXCR. The data hold 95,000 or so distinct CDR3 sequences, with around 9% observed a single time. The sequencing used PBMCs, collected at surgery. These receptors all stem from a male donor with early-stage non-small cell lung cancer.

There are a few counts of this clonotype. V usage is TRBV5-1 and J usage is TRBJ2-7; D is possibly TRBD1 or TRBD2 (5 bases each). V lost 0 bases, J lost 5 bases, and 6 bases lay in between. Germline V gene data show CDR1 as SGHRS and CDR2 as YFSETQ. This CDR3 comprises 12 residues. CDR3 DNA sequence: TGCGCCAGCAGCTTGGGAGGGGACGAGCAGTACTTC. It yields the protein CASSLGGDEQYF.

V gene TRBV7-7 combines with J gene TRBJ2-5; unclear D gene. The ends were cut back, 4 bases at V and 1 base at J, with 13 bases in the middle. The CDR3 length is 15 residues. The germline V gene encodes CDR1 SSHAT and CDR2 FNYEAQ (reference sequence). CDR3 sequence (DNA): TGTGCCAGCAGCTCCCTCCCGGGCAGCCAAGAGACCCAGTACTTC. It yields the protein CASSSLPGSQETQYF.

This clonotype was seen more than once but under ten times. The chain carries TRBV7-2 and TRBJ2-2; 10 bases line up with TRBD1. V lost 4 bases, J lost 13 bases, and 9 bases stayed unmatched. Germline CDR1 is SGHTA and CDR2 is FQGNSA. The CDR3 spans 14 residues. The CDR3 sequence: CASSSGQGEFGLFF. In DNA, the CDR3 is TGTGCCAGCAGCTCAGGACAGGGGGAATTTGGGCTGTTTTTT.

This clonotype has ten or more counts. The chain is built from TRBV7-9 and TRBJ1-5, with D unclear. Trimming removed 3 bases from V and 6 bases from J, with 6 bases in between. This CDR3 region has 12 residues. Looked up from germline, CDR1 is SEHNR and CDR2 is FQNEAQ (reference sequence). Written as DNA, the CDR3 is TGTGCCAGCAGCTTTGGAAGTCAGCCCCAGCATTTT. Translation: CASSFGSQPQHF.

This clonotype has more than one count but fewer than ten. The chain links TRBV7-3 to TRBJ2-2; 13 nucleotides align to TRBD2. The germline V gene encodes CDR1 SGHTA and CDR2 FQGTGA. The CDR3 totals 17 residues. Trimming at V came to 3 bases and at J to 6 bases, leaving 7 bases not matched to a gene. CDR3 DNA: TGTGCCAGCAGCTTGGGGACTAGCGGGACAGGCGCCGGGGAGCTGTTTTTT. It encodes CASSLGTSGTGAGELFF.

Ten or more counts support this clonotype. J is TRBJ2-7 and V is TRBV28, with D possibly matching TRBD2 (6 bases). The germline CDR1 and CDR2 sequences are MDHEN and SYDVKM. Trimming pared 2 bases from V and 0 bases from J, leaving 11 bases between. This CDR3 has 15 residues. As DNA, the CDR3 is TGTGCCAGCAGTTTACCAGGGAGGAGCTCCTACGAGCAGTACTTC. It yields the protein CASSLPGRSSYEQYF.

This clonotype occurred many times. This chain joins TRBV5-1 and TRBJ2-3; 9 bases line up with TRBD1. The CDR3 has 15 amino acids. V was clipped by 4 bases and J by 3 bases; unmatched bases: 6. Germline V CDR1 and CDR2: SGHRS, YFSETQ. CDR3 nucleotide sequence: TGCGCCAGCAGCCCCCGGGGACAGGGTACAGATACGCAGTATTTT. Translation gives CASSPRGQGTDTQYF.

The rearrangement uses TRBV4-2 and TRBJ2-2, with TRBD2 matching over 7 bases. Germline V lookup: CDR1 LGHNA, CDR2 YNFKEQ. The V segment lost 0 bases and the J segment 3 bases; nucleotides outside the gene matches: 7. The CDR3 has 17 residues. The CDR3 sequence is CASSQETAGEDTGELFF. The DNA of the CDR3 is TGTGCCAGCAGCCAAGAAACGGCGGGGGAGGACACCGGGGAGCTGTTTTTT.

The chain is built from TRBV6-6 and TRBJ2-3, with no clear D. The CDR3 is 16 amino acids. V was clipped by 0 bases and J by 0 bases, with 10 bases between them. The V gene's germline CDR1 is MNHNY and CDR2 SVGAGI (reference sequence). CDR3 protein: CASSYSGSASTDTQYF. For the CDR3, the DNA is TGTGCCAGCAGTTACTCGGGCAGCGCTAGCACAGATACGCAGTATTTT.

This clonotype was picked up many times. This chain connects TRBV28 to TRBJ2-7; 8 bases are a match to TRBD2. Germline V gene lookup returns CDR1 MDHEN and CDR2 SYDVKM. The V segment lost 8 bases and the J segment 4 bases; nucleotides outside the gene matches: 13. The CDR3 totals 15 residues. The CDR3 nucleotides are TGTGCCAGCGGAGACCCGGGAGGGCCAACATACGAGCAGTACTTC. It encodes CASGDPGGPTYEQYF. The variable domain in full, with the rest retrieved from reference TRBV28 and TRBJ2-7, is DVKVTQSSRYLVKRTGEKVFLECVQDMDHENMFWYRQDPGLGLRLIYFSYDVKMKEKGDIPEGYSVSREKKERFSLILESASTNQTSMYLCASGDPGGPTYEQYFGPGTRLTVT.

This clonotype was counted at least ten times. The chain carries TRBV2 and TRBJ2-1, with TRBD2 identical over 12 bases. The V and J ends lost 2 bases and 4 bases, in that order; junction bases with no gene match: 9. Germline assignment: CDR1 SNHLY and CDR2 FYNNEI. This CDR3 contains 18 residues. In DNA form, the CDR3 reads TGTGCCAGCAGTGAACCTCTTGGACTAGCGGGGCTATACAATGAGCAGTTCTTC. Encoded protein: CASSEPLGLAGLYNEQFF.

The V and J genes are TRBV28 and TRBJ2-3, with D maybe TRBD1 (7 bases). Germline loops: CDR1 MDHEN, CDR2 SYDVKM. CDR3 length equals 15 residues. V lost 6 bases to trimming and J lost 3 bases, with 16 bases between them. The CDR3 bases are TGTGCCAGCAGCCCACACAGGGGAGGAACAGATACGCAGTATTTT. This gives the protein CASSPHRGGTDTQYF.

The chain recombines TRBV15 with TRBJ2-7; the D gene is possibly TRBD2 (5 bases). In germline, CDR1 is LNHNV, CDR2 YYDKDF (reference sequence). There are 15 residues in the CDR3. V was clipped by 1 base and J by 1 base, with 11 bases between them. CDR3 sequence reads: CATSRGRDSSYEQYF. The CDR3 nucleotides are TGTGCCACCAGCAGAGGACGGGATTCTTCCTACGAGCAGTACTTC.

This clonotype was observed many times. V gene TRBV5-1 combines with J gene TRBJ1-1; 8 bases are a match to TRBD1. This CDR3 comprises 14 residues. Germline V CDR1 and CDR2: SGHRS, YFSETQ. Unmatched junction bases numbered 9, after V lost 3 bases and J lost 8 bases. DNA of the CDR3: TGCGCCAGCAGCTCCGGGACAGGCACCCTCGAAGCTTTCTTT. Amino acids: CASSSGTGTLEAFF.

This sequence joins TRBV18 and TRBJ2-1; the D is unclear. This CDR3 has 12 residues. Germline CDR1 and CDR2: KGHSH and LQKENI. Trimming removed 3 bases from V and 8 bases from J, with 8 bases in between. The CDR3 bases are TGTGCCAGCTCACCTGACTCCGATGAGCAGTTCTTC. This sequence encodes CASSPDSDEQFF.

V is TRBV6-2 or TRBV6-3 and J is TRBJ1-1; D unclear. CDR3 length equals 14 residues. Trimming cost V 7 bases and J 1 base, with 13 bases left between them. Germline lookup yields CDR1 MNHEY and CDR2 SVGEGT. The CDR3 DNA reads TGTGCCAGCATTCCCCGCGGTTGGAACACTGAAGCTTTCTTT. Encoded protein: CASIPRGWNTEAFF.

J is TRBJ1-6 and V is TRBV20-1; D is possibly TRBD1 (6 bases). Trimming took 0 bases from V and 2 from J, leaving 8 bases between them. Germline CDR1 reads DFQATT; CDR2 reads SNEGSKA (reference sequence). The CDR3 extends over 15 amino acids. CDR3 residues: CSARERQAYNSPLHF. CDR3 DNA sequence: TGCAGTGCTAGAGAGAGACAGGCCTATAATTCACCCCTCCACTTT.

This clonotype was counted at least ten times. The chain is built from TRBV29-1 and TRBJ2-5; the D gene is possibly TRBD1 (6 bases). This CDR3 has 14 residues. V lost 4 bases, J lost 5 bases, and 17 bases lay in between. Germline CDR1 is SQVTM and CDR2 is ANQGSEA. The CDR3 coding sequence is TGCAGCGTTGCAGACCCAGGGGTTATGGAGACCCAGTACTTC. Translated, it gives CSVADPGVMETQYF.

For the CDR3, the DNA is TGTGCCAGCAGCCCCAGGGGGCGGGATACGCAGTATTTT. Translation: CASSPRGRDTQYF. The chain is built from TRBV6-2 or TRBV6-3 and TRBJ2-3; 8 bases agree with TRBD1. This CDR3 is built from 13 residues. CDR1 and CDR2 from the germline V gene are MNHEY and SVGEGT. Trimming removed 6 bases from V and 6 bases from J; junction bases left unmatched: 5.